This note documents a single T cell receptor beta chain sequence. What it binds is unknown. CDR1 and CDR2 from the germline V gene are SGHDN and FVKESK. V was pared by 4 bases and J by 0 bases, with 6 bases of the junction left unmatched. The CDR3 sequence is 16 residues long. TCRdb itself ran the RT-PCR reads through MiXCR, one entry per CDR3 protein. The profile shows 800 to 1,100 distinct CDR3 sequences, approximately 80% of them singletons. This sample stems from a study of yellow fever vaccine responses in identical twins. Overall study findings and caveats: Twins reportedly mounted vaccine T cell responses that seemed partly convergent, partly personalized.

This sequence joins TRBV14 and TRBJ2-1; TRBD1 agrees at 7 bases. This specimen was T cells from blood (PBMCs), unsorted or a sorted subset (not recorded which), taken before or after yellow fever vaccination (not recorded which). The receptor was isolated from a female donor who received the yellow fever vaccine. The CDR3 nucleotides read TGTGCCAGCAGCCCGACAGGGCCGAGCTCCTACAATGAGCAGTTCTTC. This encodes CASSPTGPSSYNEQFF.